These 3 T cell receptor beta chains came from one sample sequenced in a study of cytomegalovirus exposure and HLA in healthy donors (dated by TCRdb to 2015 to 2018). Receptors were amplified or captured by the immunoSEQ multiplex PCR assay. For the multiplex PCR, a mixture combining 60 forward primers for TCR Vbeta segments and 13 reverse primers for TCR Jbeta segments was used. Here the immuneACCESS table is served through TCRdb, limited to in-frame sequences with V and J called. Missing clones are a known gap in these copies; in checked studies unresolved V genes cover under half, and the rest lacks a known reason. For this sample there are about 160,000 clones; approximately 80% appear just once. About 4% of the sample rests with the top ten. Specimen: PBMCs. The receptors were sampled from a man aged 30 to 45 in good health and CMV-seropositive.

The CDR3 region has the DNA TGCGCCAGCAGCCGCGGGGGACAGGGACTCTACGAGCAGTACTTC. Amino acids: CASSRGGQGLYEQYF. The genes are TRBV4-1 and TRBJ2-7; 9 nucleotides match TRBD1. From germline, CDR1 is MGHRA and CDR2 YSYEKL. The CDR3 is 15 amino acids. V gave up 4 bases and J gave up 3 bases; unmatched junction bases: 7.

V is TRBV7-9 and J is TRBJ2-1; TRBD2 matches at 15 bases. V lost 5 bases, J lost 2 bases, and 10 bases stayed unmatched. There are 19 residues in the CDR3. Germline CDR1 SEHNR, CDR2 FQNEAQ (reference sequence). The CDR3 loop reads CASSTRYGLAGGPYNEQFF. CDR3 nucleotides: TGTGCCAGCAGCACCCGTTACGGACTAGCGGGGGGGCCCTACAATGAGCAGTTCTTC.

The chain recombines TRBV11-2 with TRBJ2-7; TRBD2 aligns across 16 bases. The CDR3 totals 18 residues. Germline assignment: CDR1 SGHAT and CDR2 FQNNGV. V was pared by 5 bases and J by 3 bases, with 10 bases of the junction left unmatched. The CDR3 DNA reads TGTGCCAGCAGCCCAGGGACTAGCGGGGGGGACCGCCGCTACGAGCAGTACTTC. Amino acid sequence: CASSPGTSGGDRRYEQYF.